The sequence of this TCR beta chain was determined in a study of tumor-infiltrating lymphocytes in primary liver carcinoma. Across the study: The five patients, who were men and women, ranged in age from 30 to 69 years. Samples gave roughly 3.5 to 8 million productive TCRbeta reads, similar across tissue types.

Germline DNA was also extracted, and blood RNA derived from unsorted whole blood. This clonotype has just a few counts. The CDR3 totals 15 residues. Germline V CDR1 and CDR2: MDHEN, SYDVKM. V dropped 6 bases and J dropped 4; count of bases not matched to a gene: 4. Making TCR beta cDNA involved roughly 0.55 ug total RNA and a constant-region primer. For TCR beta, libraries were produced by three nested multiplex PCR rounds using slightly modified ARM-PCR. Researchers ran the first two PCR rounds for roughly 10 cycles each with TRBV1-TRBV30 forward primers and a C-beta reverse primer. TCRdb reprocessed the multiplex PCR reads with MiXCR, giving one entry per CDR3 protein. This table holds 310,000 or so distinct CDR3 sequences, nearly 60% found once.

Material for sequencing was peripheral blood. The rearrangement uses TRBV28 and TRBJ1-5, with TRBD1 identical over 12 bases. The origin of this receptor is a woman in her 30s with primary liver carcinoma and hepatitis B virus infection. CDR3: CASRWDRGPNQPQHF. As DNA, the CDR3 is TGTGCCAGCAGGTGGGACAGGGGGCCTAATCAGCCCCAGCATTTT.